The 21 T cell receptor beta chains presented below share a single source sample, sequenced in a study of blood T cell repertoires in COVID-19. Repertoires were generated with immunoSEQ multiplex PCR, while TCRdb's copy carries only in-frame clones and drops some. The sample yields 150,000 to 250,000 clones, roughly 82% seen once. Sample: PBMCs or T cells enriched from blood (not recorded which). All receptors derive from a middle-aged man who had recovered from COVID-19.

The genes are TRBV19 and TRBJ1-1; 10 nucleotides match TRBD1. The CDR3 sequence is 15 residues long. Losses at the gene ends were 7 bases for V and 1 base for J; bases not matched to a gene: 6. CDR1 LNHDA and CDR2 SQIVND come from the germline V gene (reference sequence). The CDR3 loop is CASTGDRGTNTEAFF. The CDR3, as DNA: TGTGCCAGTACCGGGGACAGGGGCACGAACACTGAAGCTTTCTTT.

The J gene is TRBJ2-7, the V gene TRBV5-1, with D uncertain. Trimming removed 4 bases at V and 3 bases at J, with 5 bases between. CDR3 length: 11 residues. Germline V CDR1 and CDR2: SGHRS, YFSETQ. CDR3 amino acids: CASSDNYEQYF. The CDR3 DNA reads TGCGCCAGCAGCGACAACTACGAGCAGTACTTC.

DNA of the CDR3: TGTGCCAGCAGCCCGGGACTAGCGGGAGTTTTCACAGATACGCAGTATTTT. This translates into CASSPGLAGVFTDTQYF. The J gene is TRBJ2-3, the V gene TRBV14; 14 bases map to TRBD2. The germline V gene encodes CDR1 SGHDN and CDR2 FVKESK. The ends lost 4 bases at V and 2 bases at J; junction bases unmatched: 5. The CDR3 covers 17 residues.

This clone was seen only once. In DNA, the CDR3 is TGTGCCACCAGCAGACCCGGGTCCACCTACAATGAGCAGTTCTTC. As protein: CATSRPGSTYNEQFF. The J gene is TRBJ2-1, the V gene TRBV15; D gene unclear. Germline CDR1 is LNHNV and CDR2 is YYDKDF (reference sequence). V was cut by 2 bases and J by 2 bases, with 10 bases left in between. The CDR3 has 15 amino acids.

The gene calls are TRBV7-6 and TRBJ2-7, with D possibly being TRBD1 (6 bases). Trimming pared 6 bases from V and 4 bases from J, leaving 7 bases between. Germline V gene data show CDR1 as SGHVS and CDR2 as FNYEAQ. The CDR3 extends over 11 amino acids. The CDR3 DNA sequence: TGTGCCAGCAGGACAGGATACGAGCAGTACTTC. It encodes CASRTGYEQYF.

The chain is built from TRBV19 and TRBJ2-7, with 9 bases that match TRBD2. V was clipped by 5 bases and J by 0 bases; unmatched bases: 5. The CDR3 runs to 15 residues. Germline V gene lookup returns CDR1 LNHDA and CDR2 SQIVND (reference sequence). CDR3 amino acids: CASSWTSETSYEQYF. The DNA for the CDR3 is TGTGCCAGTAGTTGGACTAGCGAGACCTCCTACGAGCAGTACTTC. The full variable domain, with the rest looked up from reference TRBV19 and TRBJ2-7, is DGGITQSPKYLFRKEGQNVTLSCEQNLNHDAMYWYRQDPGQGLRLIYYSQIVNDFQKGDIAEGYSVSREKKESFPLTVTSAQKNPTAFYLCASSWTSETSYEQYFGPGTRLTVT.

The V gene is TRBV28, the J gene TRBJ2-7; 8 bases are a match to TRBD2. CDR1 and CDR2 (germline): MDHEN, SYDVKM. This CDR3 contains 17 residues. Trimming cost V 4 bases and J 5 bases; bases outside gene matches: 16. CDR3: CASSSMVGLVAGHEQYF. Here the CDR3 DNA reads TGTGCCAGCAGTTCTATGGTGGGCTTGGTAGCGGGGCACGAGCAGTACTTC.

This clone was detected only once. This sequence joins TRBV11-2 and TRBJ2-3; 12 bases are shared with TRBD2. The CDR3 length is 19 residues. V lost 5 bases and J lost 7; bases outside the gene matches: 19. The germline V gene encodes CDR1 SGHAT and CDR2 FQNNGV. In DNA form, the CDR3 reads TGTGCCAGCAGCCAAGGACTAGCGGGACCCCTGAGTATAAGAAATACGCAGTATTTT. Translating gives CASSQGLAGPLSIRNTQYF.

CDR3 bases: TGTGCCACCAGTGATACCGGGACAGGGACAGAGACCCAGTACTTC. The encoded protein is CATSDTGTGTETQYF. V usage is TRBV24-1 and J usage is TRBJ2-5; 9 bases agree with TRBD1. This CDR3 comprises 15 residues. With 3 bases clipped from V and 4 bases from J, the junction kept 5 bases outside the gene matches. Germline CDR1 KGHDR, CDR2 SFDVKD.

This chain connects TRBV4-2 to TRBJ2-7; perhaps TRBD1 as D (7 bases). CDR1 is LGHNA and CDR2 is YNFKEQ in the germline V gene. The CDR3 extends over 17 amino acids. The germline V and J ends were trimmed by 1 base and 0 bases, with 16 bases remaining between them. The CDR3 nucleotides read TGTGCCAGCAGCCAAGGGTCCGGAGGGGACAGCTCCTACGAGCAGTACTTC. Translating gives CASSQGSGGDSSYEQYF.

The chain carries TRBV28 and TRBJ1-5; 8 bases map to TRBD1. The CDR3 runs 16 residues. After removal of 3 bases from V and 1 base from J, the junction contained 5 bases not matched to a gene. In germline, CDR1 is MDHEN, CDR2 SYDVKM. CDR3 region: CASSFGQGVSNQPQHF. CDR3 DNA sequence: TGTGCCAGCAGTTTCGGACAGGGAGTAAGCAATCAGCCCCAGCATTTT.

The chain recombines TRBV2 with TRBJ2-2, with 8 bases aligning to TRBD2. Unmatched junction bases numbered 5, after V lost 4 bases and J lost 4 bases. CDR3 length: 15 amino acids. Germline CDR1 is SNHLY and CDR2 is FYNNEI. CDR3 residues: CASSATSGFTGELFF. The CDR3 region has the DNA TGTGCCAGCAGTGCCACTAGCGGATTCACCGGGGAGCTGTTTTTT. Full variable domain (outside the CDR3, taken from reference TRBV2 and TRBJ2-2): EPEVTQTPSHQVTQMGQEVILRCVPISNHLYFYWYRQILGQKVEFLVSFYNNEISEKSEIFDDQFSVERPDGSNFTLKIRSTKLEDSAMYFCASSATSGFTGELFFGEGSRLTVL.

This rearrangement joins TRBV6-6 to TRBJ1-2, with TRBD1 as a possible D gene (6 bases). Deletions cut 4 bases from V and 7 bases from J, with 10 bases between. The CDR3 loop spans 12 amino acids. In germline, CDR1 is MNHNY, CDR2 SVGAGI (reference sequence). CDR3: CASSSPTGGYTF. DNA for the CDR3: TGTGCCAGCAGTTCTCCGACAGGTGGCTACACCTTC.

The chain employs TRBV28 and TRBJ2-1; TRBD1 aligns across 7 bases. V shed 6 bases and J 0 bases; nucleotides not matched to a gene: 5. The germline V gene encodes CDR1 MDHEN and CDR2 SYDVKM. The CDR3 spans 15 residues. The CDR3 protein is CASSTTGASYNEQFF. The CDR3 region has the DNA TGTGCCAGCAGCACTACAGGGGCCTCCTACAATGAGCAGTTCTTC.

J is TRBJ1-2 and V is TRBV3-1 (or the pseudogene TRBV3-2); D might be TRBD1 (6 bases). Germline assignment: CDR1 LGHDT and CDR2 YNNKEL (reference sequence). CDR3 length: 15 residues. V was shortened by 6 bases and J by 4 bases, with 18 bases between the two germline ends. CDR3 sequence: CASRNRGGSSYGYTF. In DNA, the CDR3 is TGTGCCAGCAGGAATAGGGGGGGGTCGAGCTATGGCTACACCTTC.

Notes on this clone: The junction departs from the called germline gene at one end, perhaps through a read error. The chain joins TRBV7-7 to TRBJ2-2; maybe TRBD1 (5 bases). The CDR3 is 15 residues long. The germline V gene has CDR1 SSHAT and CDR2 FNYEAQ (reference sequence). CDR3 in DNA: TGTGCTAGCAGCCCCCAAACAGGGAACACCGGGGAGCTGTTTTTT. Protein: CASSPQTGNTGELFF.

The chain is built from TRBV7-9 and TRBJ1-3, with 9 bases fitting TRBD1. V lost 5 bases, J lost 4 bases, and 12 bases stayed unmatched. Germline V lookup: CDR1 SEHNR, CDR2 FQNEAQ (reference sequence). CDR3 length: 17 amino acids. In DNA, the CDR3 is TGTGCCAGCAGCAATCCGGGACAGGGTATACGCGGAAACACCATATATTTT. Its translation: CASSNPGQGIRGNTIYF.

This clone appeared a single time. The V and J genes are TRBV21-1 and TRBJ2-3; whether TRBD2, the table's D call, matches the DNA was not checked. TRBV21-1 is recorded as a pseudogene. The CDR3 sequence is 18 residues long. CDR3 nucleotides: TGTGCCAGCAGCAAAAGAGGATCTCGGGGAAGCCGCACAGATACGCAGTATTTT. Its translation: CASSKRGSRGSRTDTQYF.

The chain recombines TRBV9 with TRBJ1-5; D remains unclear. CDR3 size: 15 residues. With 0 bases removed from V and 0 bases from J, the gap between germline ends came to 7 bases. Germline CDR1 reads SGDLS; CDR2 reads YYNGEE. CDR3 sequence: CASSVGGNSNQPQHF. As DNA, the CDR3 is TGTGCCAGCAGCGTAGGAGGAAATAGCAATCAGCCCCAGCATTTT.

This clone was counted a single time. The chain recombines TRBV20-1 with TRBJ1-2; TRBD1 aligns across 7 bases. The CDR3 is 10 residues long. CDR1 DFQATT and CDR2 SNEGSKA come from the germline V gene (reference sequence). The ends lost 6 bases at V and 8 bases at J; junction bases unmatched: 3. CDR3 nucleotide sequence: TGCAGTGCGGCAGGGGGAGGCTACACCTTC. It translates to CSAAGGGYTF.

The rearrangement joins TRBV25-1 to TRBJ2-6; TRBD2 matches at 9 bases. The V gene's germline CDR1 is MGHDK and CDR2 SYGVNS. CDR3 size: 17 residues. Trimming took 7 bases from V and 4 from J; bases not matched to a gene: 11. The CDR3 loop is CASTPAAGGAGANVLTF. CDR3 nucleotide sequence: TGTGCCAGCACCCCCGCGGCGGGAGGGGCCGGGGCCAACGTCCTGACTTTC.